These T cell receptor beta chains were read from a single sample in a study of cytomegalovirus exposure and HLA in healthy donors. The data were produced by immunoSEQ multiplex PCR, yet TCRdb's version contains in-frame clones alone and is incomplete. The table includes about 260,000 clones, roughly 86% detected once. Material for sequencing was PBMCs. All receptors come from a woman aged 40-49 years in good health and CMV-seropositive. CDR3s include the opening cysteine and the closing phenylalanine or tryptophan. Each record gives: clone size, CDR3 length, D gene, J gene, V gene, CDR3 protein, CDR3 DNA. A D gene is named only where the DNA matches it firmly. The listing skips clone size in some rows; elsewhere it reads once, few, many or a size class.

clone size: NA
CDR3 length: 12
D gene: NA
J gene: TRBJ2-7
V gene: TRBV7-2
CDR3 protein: CASSPAGYEQYF
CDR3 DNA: TGTGCCAGCAGCCCCGCCGGGTACGAGCAGTACTTC

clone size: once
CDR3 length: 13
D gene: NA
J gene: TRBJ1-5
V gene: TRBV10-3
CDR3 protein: CAIRTAEGGPQHF
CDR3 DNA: TGTGCCATCAGGACGGCTGAAGGGGGTCCCCAGCATTTT

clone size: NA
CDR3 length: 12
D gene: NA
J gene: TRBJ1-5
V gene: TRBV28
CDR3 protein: CASWTSNQPQHF
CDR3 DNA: TGTGCCAGCTGGACAAGCAATCAGCCCCAGCATTTT

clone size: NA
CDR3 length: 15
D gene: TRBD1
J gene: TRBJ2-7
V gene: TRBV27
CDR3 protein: CASSFWTGESYEQYF
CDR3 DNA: TGTGCCAGCAGTTTTTGGACAGGGGAATCCTACGAGCAGTACTTC

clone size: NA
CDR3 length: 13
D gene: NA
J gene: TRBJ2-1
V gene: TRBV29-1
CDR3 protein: CSVEERAAAEQFF
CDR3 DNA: TGCAGCGTTGAAGAAAGGGCAGCGGCTGAGCAGTTCTTC

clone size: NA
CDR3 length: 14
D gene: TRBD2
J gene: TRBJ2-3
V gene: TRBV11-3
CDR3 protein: CASSISGRGDTQYF
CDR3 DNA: TGTGCCAGCAGCATTAGCGGGAGAGGCGATACGCAGTATTTT

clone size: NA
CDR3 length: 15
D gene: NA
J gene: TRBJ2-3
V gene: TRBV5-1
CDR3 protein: CASSRMWTSTDTQYF
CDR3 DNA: TGCGCCAGCAGCCGAATGTGGACTTCCACAGATACGCAGTATTTT

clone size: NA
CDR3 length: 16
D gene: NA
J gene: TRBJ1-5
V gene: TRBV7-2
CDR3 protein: CASSPQTGSGRQPQHF
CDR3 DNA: TGTGCCAGCAGCCCCCAGACAGGATCAGGTCGTCAGCCCCAGCATTTT

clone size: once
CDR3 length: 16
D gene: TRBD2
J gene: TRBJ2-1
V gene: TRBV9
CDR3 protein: CASSVDAGVKYNEQFF
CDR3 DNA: TGTGCCAGCAGCGTAGATGCGGGAGTAAAATACAATGAGCAGTTCTTC

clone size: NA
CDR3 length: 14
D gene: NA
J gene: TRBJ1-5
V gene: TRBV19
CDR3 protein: CASSINSGPQPQHF
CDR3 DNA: TGTGCCAGTAGTATAAATTCAGGGCCTCAGCCCCAGCATTTT

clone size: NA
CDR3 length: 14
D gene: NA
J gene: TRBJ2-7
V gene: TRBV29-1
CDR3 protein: CSVETTGSPYEQYF
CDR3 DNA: TGCAGCGTTGAAACCACAGGTAGCCCCTACGAGCAGTACTTC

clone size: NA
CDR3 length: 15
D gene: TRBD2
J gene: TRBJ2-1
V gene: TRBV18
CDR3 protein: CASSPMSGDYNEQFF
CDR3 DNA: TGTGCCAGCTCACCTATGAGCGGGGATTACAATGAGCAGTTCTTC

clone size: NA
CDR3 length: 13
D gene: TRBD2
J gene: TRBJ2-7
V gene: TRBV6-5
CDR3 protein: CASIPAGGYEQYF
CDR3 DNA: TGTGCCAGCATCCCAGCGGGGGGCTACGAGCAGTACTTC

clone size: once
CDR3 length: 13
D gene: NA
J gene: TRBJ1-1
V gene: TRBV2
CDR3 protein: CASRREQYTEAFF
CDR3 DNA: TGTGCCAGCAGGAGGGAACAGTACACTGAAGCTTTCTTT

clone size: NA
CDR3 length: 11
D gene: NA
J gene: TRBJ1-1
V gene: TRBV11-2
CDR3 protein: CASGRGSEAFF
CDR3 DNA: TGTGCCAGCGGGCGGGGCTCTGAAGCTTTCTTT

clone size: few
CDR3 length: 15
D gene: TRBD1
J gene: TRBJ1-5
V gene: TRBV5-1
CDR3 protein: CASSLSGQGTQPQHF
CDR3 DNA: TGCGCCAGCAGCTTGTCGGGACAGGGCACTCAGCCCCAGCATTTT

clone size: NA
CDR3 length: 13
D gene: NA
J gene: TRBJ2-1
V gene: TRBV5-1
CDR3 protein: CASSLTTYNEQFF
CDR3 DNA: TGCGCCAGCAGCTTGACTACCTACAATGAGCAGTTCTTC

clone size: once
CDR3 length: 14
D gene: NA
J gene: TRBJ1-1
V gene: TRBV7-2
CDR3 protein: CASSLALQGAEAFF
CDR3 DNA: TGTGCCAGCAGCTTAGCCCTACAGGGCGCTGAAGCTTTCTTT

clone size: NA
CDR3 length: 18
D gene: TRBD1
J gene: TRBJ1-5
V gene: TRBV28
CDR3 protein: CASSYPRPDRALGQPQHF
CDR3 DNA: TGTGCCAGCAGTTACCCGAGGCCGGACAGGGCCCTCGGGCAGCCCCAGCATTTT

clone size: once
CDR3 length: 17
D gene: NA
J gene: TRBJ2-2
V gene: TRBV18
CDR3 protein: CASSPIGVHANTGELFF
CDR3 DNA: TGTGCCAGCTCACCTATAGGGGTTCACGCGAACACCGGGGAGCTGTTTTTT

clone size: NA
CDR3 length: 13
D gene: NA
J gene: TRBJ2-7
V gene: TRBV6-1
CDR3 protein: CASSTTKTGEQYF
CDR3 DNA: TGTGCCAGCAGTACAACGAAGACGGGGGAGCAGTACTTC

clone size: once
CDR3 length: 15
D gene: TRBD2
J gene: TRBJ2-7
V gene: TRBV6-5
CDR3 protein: CASSYSTSHLYEQYF
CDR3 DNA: TGTGCCAGCAGTTATTCGACTAGCCATCTCTACGAGCAGTACTTC

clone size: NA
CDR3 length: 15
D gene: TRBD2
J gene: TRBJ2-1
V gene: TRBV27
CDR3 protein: CASSSGGSLYNEQFF
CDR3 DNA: TGTGCCAGCAGTTCCGGCGGGAGCCTCTACAATGAGCAGTTCTTC

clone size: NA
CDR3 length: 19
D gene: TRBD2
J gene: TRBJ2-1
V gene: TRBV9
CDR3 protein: CASSVGRGSGGKSYNEQFF
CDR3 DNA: TGTGCCAGCAGCGTAGGACGCGGGTCCGGGGGGAAGTCCTACAATGAGCAGTTCTTC

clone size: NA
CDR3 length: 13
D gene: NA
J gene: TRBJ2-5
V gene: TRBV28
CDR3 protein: CASSLGGQETQYF
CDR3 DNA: TGTGCCAGCAGTTTAGGAGGGCAAGAGACCCAGTACTTC

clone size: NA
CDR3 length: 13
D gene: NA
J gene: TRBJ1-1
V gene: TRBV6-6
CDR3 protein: CASRFDRTPEAFF
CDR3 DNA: TGTGCCAGCAGATTCGACAGGACCCCTGAAGCTTTCTTT

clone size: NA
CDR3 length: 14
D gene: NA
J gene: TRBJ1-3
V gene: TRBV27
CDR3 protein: CASSTASSGNTIYF
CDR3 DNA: TGTGCCAGCTCTACCGCAAGCTCTGGAAACACCATATATTTT

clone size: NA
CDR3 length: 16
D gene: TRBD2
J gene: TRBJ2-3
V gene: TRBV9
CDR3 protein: CASSVGPTSGTDTQYF
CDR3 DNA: TGTGCCAGCAGCGTAGGCCCTACTAGCGGAACAGATACGCAGTATTTT

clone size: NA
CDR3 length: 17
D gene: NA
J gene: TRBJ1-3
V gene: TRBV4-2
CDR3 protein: CASSPDRLGAAGNTIYF
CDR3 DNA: TGTGCCAGCAGCCCGGATAGACTAGGGGCAGCGGGAAACACCATATATTTT

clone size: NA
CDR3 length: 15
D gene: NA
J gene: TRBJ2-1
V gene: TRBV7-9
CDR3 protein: CASSLGGGLGNEQFF
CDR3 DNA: TGTGCCAGCAGCTTAGGGGGGGGCCTGGGCAATGAGCAGTTCTTC

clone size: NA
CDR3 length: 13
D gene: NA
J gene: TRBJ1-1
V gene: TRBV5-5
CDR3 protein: CASSLVGDTEAFF
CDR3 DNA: TGTGCCAGCAGCTTGGTAGGGGACACTGAAGCTTTCTTT

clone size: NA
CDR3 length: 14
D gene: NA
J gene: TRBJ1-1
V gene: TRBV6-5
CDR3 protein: CASSYSTENTEAFF
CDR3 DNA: TGTGCCAGCAGTTACTCGACAGAGAACACTGAAGCTTTCTTT

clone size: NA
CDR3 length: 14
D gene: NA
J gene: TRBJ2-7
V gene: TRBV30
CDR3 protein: CAWTKKGLPYEQYF
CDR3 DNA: TGTGCCTGGACCAAGAAGGGGCTTCCTTACGAGCAGTACTTC

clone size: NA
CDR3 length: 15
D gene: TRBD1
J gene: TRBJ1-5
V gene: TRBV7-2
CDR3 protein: CASSFETGGNQPQHF
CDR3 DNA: TGTGCCAGCAGCTTCGAGACAGGGGGCAATCAGCCCCAGCATTTT

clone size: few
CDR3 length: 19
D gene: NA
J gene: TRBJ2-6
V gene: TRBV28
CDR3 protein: CASSPLSSGANSGANVLTF
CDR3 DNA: TGTGCCAGCAGCCCCCTCTCGTCCGGAGCCAACTCTGGGGCCAACGTCCTGACTTTC

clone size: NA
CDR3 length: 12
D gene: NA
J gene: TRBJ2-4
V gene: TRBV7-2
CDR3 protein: CASSLDRRIQYF
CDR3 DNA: TGTGCCAGCAGCTTAGACAGGCGCATTCAGTACTTC

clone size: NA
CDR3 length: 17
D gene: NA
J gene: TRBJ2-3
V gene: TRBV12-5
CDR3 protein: CASGKDQGFFSTDTQYF
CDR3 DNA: TGTGCTAGTGGCAAAGACCAGGGTTTTTTCTCGACAGATACGCAGTATTTT

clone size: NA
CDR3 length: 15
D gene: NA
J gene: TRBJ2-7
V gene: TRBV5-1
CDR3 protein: CASSLTGQSSYEQYF
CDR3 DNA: TGCGCCAGCAGCTTAACCGGACAATCCTCGTACGAGCAGTACTTC

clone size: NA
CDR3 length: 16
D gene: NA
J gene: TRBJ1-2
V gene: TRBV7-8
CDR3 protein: CASSFGRAGFSDGYTF
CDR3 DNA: TGTGCCAGCAGCTTTGGCAGGGCGGGATTCAGCGATGGCTACACCTTC

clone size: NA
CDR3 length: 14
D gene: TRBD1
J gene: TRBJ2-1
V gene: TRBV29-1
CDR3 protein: CSGLGTGESNEQFF
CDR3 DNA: TGCAGCGGCCTGGGGACAGGGGAATCCAATGAGCAGTTCTTC

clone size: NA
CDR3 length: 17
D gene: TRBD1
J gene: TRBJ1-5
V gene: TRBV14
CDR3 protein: CASSQGTGGGSNQPQHF
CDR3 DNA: TGTGCCAGCAGCCAAGGGACAGGGGGCGGAAGCAATCAGCCCCAGCATTTT

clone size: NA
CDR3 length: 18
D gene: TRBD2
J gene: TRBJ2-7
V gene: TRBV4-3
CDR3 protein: CASSQVGYSGTSPYEQYF
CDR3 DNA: TGCGCCAGCAGCCAAGTTGGATATTCCGGGACTAGCCCCTACGAGCAGTACTTC

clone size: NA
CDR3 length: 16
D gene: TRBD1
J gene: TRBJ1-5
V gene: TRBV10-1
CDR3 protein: CASSVRDRLCNQPQHF
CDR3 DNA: TGCGCCAGCAGTGTTAGGGACAGGCTATGCAATCAGCCCCAGCATTTT

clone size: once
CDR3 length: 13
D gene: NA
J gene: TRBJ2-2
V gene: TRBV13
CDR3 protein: CASRDRFAGELFF
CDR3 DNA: TGTGCCAGCAGAGATCGGTTTGCCGGGGAGCTGTTTTTT

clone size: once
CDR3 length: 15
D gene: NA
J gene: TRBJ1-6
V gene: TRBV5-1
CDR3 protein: CASSLGALDNSPLHF
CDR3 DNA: TGCGCCAGCAGCTTGGGAGCCTTGGATAATTCACCCCTCCACTTT

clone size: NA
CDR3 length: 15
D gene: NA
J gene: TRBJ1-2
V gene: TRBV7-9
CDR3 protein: CASSSTGTPLHGYTF
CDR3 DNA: TGTGCCAGCAGCTCCACCGGGACACCGCTCCATGGCTACACCTTC

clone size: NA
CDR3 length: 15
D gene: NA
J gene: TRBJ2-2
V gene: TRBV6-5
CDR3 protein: CASSYQAGAPGELFF
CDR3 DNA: TGTGCCAGCAGTTACCAGGCGGGCGCTCCCGGGGAGCTGTTTTTT

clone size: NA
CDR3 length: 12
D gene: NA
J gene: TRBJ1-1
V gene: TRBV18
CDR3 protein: CASSPQFTEAFF
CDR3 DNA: TGTGCCAGCTCACCCCAATTCACTGAAGCTTTCTTT

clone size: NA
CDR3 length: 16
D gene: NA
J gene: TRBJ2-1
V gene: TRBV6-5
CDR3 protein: CASSYSQRVFYNEQFF
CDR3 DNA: TGTGCCAGCAGTTACAGTCAGCGGGTTTTCTACAATGAGCAGTTCTTC

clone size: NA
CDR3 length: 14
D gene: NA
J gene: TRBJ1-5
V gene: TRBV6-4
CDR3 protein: CASSPEGGNQPQHF
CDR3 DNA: TGTGCCAGCAGCCCCGAGGGAGGGAATCAGCCCCAGCATTTT

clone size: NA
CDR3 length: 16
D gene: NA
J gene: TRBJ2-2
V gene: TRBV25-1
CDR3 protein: CASSDQTGGNTGELFF
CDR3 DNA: TGTGCCAGCAGTGACCAGACAGGAGGGAACACCGGGGAGCTGTTTTTT

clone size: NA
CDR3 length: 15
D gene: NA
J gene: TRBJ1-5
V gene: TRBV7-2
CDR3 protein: CASSRPGGLQQPQHF
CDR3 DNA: TGTGCCAGCAGCCGCCCCGGGGGGCTCCAGCAGCCCCAGCATTTT

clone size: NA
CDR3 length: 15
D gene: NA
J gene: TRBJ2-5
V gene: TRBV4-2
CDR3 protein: CASSQGGPDSGTQYF
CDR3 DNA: TGTGCCAGCAGCCAAGGGGGGCCCGATTCCGGGACCCAGTACTTC

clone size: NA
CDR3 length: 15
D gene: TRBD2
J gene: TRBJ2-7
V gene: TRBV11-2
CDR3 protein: CASIMRTSGEKVQYF
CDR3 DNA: TGTGCCAGCATCATGAGGACTAGCGGGGAAAAAGTGCAGTACTTC

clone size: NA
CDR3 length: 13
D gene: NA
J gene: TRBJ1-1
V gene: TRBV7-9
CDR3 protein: CASSFRTEGEAFF
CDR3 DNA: TGTGCCAGCAGCTTTAGGACAGAGGGTGAAGCTTTCTTT

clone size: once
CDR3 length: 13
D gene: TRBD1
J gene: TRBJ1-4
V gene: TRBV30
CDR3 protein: CAWGQGESEKLFF
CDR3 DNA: TGTGCCTGGGGACAGGGTGAGAGTGAAAAACTGTTTTTT

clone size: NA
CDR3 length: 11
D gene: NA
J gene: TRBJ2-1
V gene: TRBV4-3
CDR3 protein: CASSSNNEQFF
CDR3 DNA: TGCGCCAGCAGCTCCAACAATGAGCAGTTCTTC

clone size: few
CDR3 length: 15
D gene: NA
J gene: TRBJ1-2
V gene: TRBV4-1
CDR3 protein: CASSQDQGGKYGYTF
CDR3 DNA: TGCGCCAGCAGCCAAGATCAGGGTGGCAAGTATGGCTACACCTTC

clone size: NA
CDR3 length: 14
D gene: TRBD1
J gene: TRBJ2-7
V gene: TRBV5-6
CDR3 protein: CASSSGQGINEQYF
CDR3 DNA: TGTGCCAGCAGCTCCGGACAGGGTATAAACGAGCAGTACTTC

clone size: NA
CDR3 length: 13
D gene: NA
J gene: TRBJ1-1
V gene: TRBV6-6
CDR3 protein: CASILTGNTEAFF
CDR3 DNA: TGTGCCAGCATTCTCACGGGGAACACTGAAGCTTTCTTT